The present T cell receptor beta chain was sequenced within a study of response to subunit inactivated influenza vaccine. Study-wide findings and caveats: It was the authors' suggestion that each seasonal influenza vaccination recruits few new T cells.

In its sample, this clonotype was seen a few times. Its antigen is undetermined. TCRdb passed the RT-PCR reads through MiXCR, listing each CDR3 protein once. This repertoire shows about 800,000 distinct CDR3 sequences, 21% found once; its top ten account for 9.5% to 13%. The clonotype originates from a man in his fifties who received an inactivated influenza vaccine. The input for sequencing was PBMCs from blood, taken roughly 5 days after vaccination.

The CDR3 bases are TGTGCCAGCAGCCAAGAAGGGCTAGCGGGAGGCAATGAGCAGTTCTTC. Amino acid sequence: CASSQEGLAGGNEQFF. V gene TRBV4-2 combines with J gene TRBJ2-1; 11 bases align to TRBD2. Germline V gives CDR1 LGHNA, CDR2 YNFKEQ. With V trimmed by 0 bases and J by 6 bases, 4 bases remained unmatched. The CDR3 loop spans 16 amino acids.